A single sample gave rise to the 17 T cell receptor beta chains below, sequenced in a study of blood T cells in healthy people across ages. PCR was performed a second time for about 7 to 12 cycles using a sample-barcoded 5' primer and a J-beta primer mix. TCRdb re-called the 5' RACE reads through MiXCR, storing one row per CDR3 protein. This table has 710,000 or so distinct CDR3 sequences, about 30% appearing once. The sequenced sample consisted of blood. These receptors were taken from a woman of 80 years or more in good health.

This clonotype was detected once. In DNA, the CDR3 is TGCAGCGTTGGGACTAGCGGGAACTACGAGCAGTACTTC. Translated: CSVGTSGNYEQYF. This sequence joins TRBV29-1 and TRBJ2-4, with 12 bases lining up with TRBD2. The J call may not be correct, given that the DNA end is closer to TRBJ2-7. The CDR3 sequence is 13 residues long. CDR1 is SQVTM and CDR2 is ANQGSEA in the germline V gene.

This clonotype was detected many times. The chain links TRBV20-1 to TRBJ2-7, with 9 positions matching TRBD2. Germline V CDR1 and CDR2: DFQATT, SNEGSKA (reference sequence). The CDR3 runs 13 residues. After removal of 6 bases from V and 9 bases from J, the junction contained 12 bases not matched to a gene. The CDR3 DNA is TGCAGTGCCACGGGACTAGCTTTTCCCGGGCAGTACTTC. This gives the protein CSATGLAFPGQYF.

This clonotype was counted a single time. The chain joins TRBV4-1 to TRBJ2-3; D unclear. Per germline, CDR1 MGHRA and CDR2 YSYEKL. CDR3 length: 16 residues. Trimming removed 3 bases from V and 4 bases from J, with 17 bases in between. In DNA form, the CDR3 reads TGCGCCAGCAGCCAGATAAATCTCGTGGCGGCAGATACGCAGTATTTT. It yields the protein CASSQINLVAADTQYF.

This clonotype was counted between two and nine times. A much larger clone is a single base away; this may be a read error. The chain employs TRBV10-3 and TRBJ2-6; D not resolved. The germline V and J ends were trimmed by 6 bases and 1 base, with 4 bases remaining between them. CDR1 and CDR2 (germline): ENHRY, SYGVKD. The CDR3 is 13 amino acids. The CDR3 reads CAIRGSGANVLTF. CDR3 bases: TGTGCCATCAGGGGGTCTGGGGCCAACGTCCTGACTTTC.

The chain has TRBV29-1 and TRBJ2-3, with D possibly TRBD1 on 6 matching bases. V was clipped by 8 bases and J by 2 bases, with 17 bases between them. CDR3 length: 14 residues. Looked up from germline, CDR1 is SQVTM and CDR2 is ANQGSEA. CDR3 nucleotides: TGCAGCCCCGGTGGGACATTCAACACAGATACGCAGTATTTT. Protein product: CSPGGTFNTDTQYF.

This clonotype was picked up many times. J is TRBJ1-2 and V is TRBV4-2, with D unclear. The CDR3 contains 15 residues. The germline gives CDR1 LGHNA, CDR2 YNFKEQ. Trimming left V 4 bases short and J 1 base short, with 13 bases between. The CDR3 nucleotides read TGTGCCAGCAGCCCTTATCTTCAGGTTAACTATGGCTACACCTTC. Translated, it gives CASSPYLQVNYGYTF.

This clonotype has at least ten counts. V usage is TRBV5-1 and J usage is TRBJ2-3, with TRBD1 identical over 9 bases. Trimming took 3 bases from V and 0 from J; bases not matched to a gene: 5. CDR3 length equals 16 residues. Germline lookup yields CDR1 SGHRS and CDR2 YFSETQ. The CDR3 DNA reads as TGCGCCAGCAGCTCACAGGGGGCGAGGAGCACAGATACGCAGTATTTT. Translation gives CASSSQGARSTDTQYF.

Only a few counts were recorded for this clonotype. The chain is built from TRBV5-8 and TRBJ2-5; no reliable D call. This CDR3 is built from 10 residues. Looked up from germline, CDR1 is SGHTS and CDR2 is YDEGEE. The V and J ends lost 3 bases and 6 bases respectively, with 3 bases between them. CDR3 bases: TGTGCCAGCAGCTGGCAGACCCAGTACTTC. As protein: CASSWQTQYF.

The chain couples TRBV10-3 to TRBJ1-1; 8 bases align to TRBD1. V dropped 6 bases and J dropped 0; count of bases not matched to a gene: 9. The CDR3 has 16 amino acids. Germline-derived CDR1 and CDR2 are ENHRY and SYGVKD. This CDR3 reads CAIRRDRGRMNTEAFF. Written as DNA, the CDR3 is TGTGCCATCAGACGCGACAGGGGAAGGATGAACACTGAAGCTTTCTTT.

This chain uses TRBV20-1 with TRBJ1-2; D is ambiguous. This CDR3 has 12 amino acids. From germline, CDR1 is DFQATT and CDR2 SNEGSKA (reference sequence). Trimming removed 0 bases from V and 6 bases from J, with 8 bases in between. CDR3 loop: CSARDGIHGYTF. CDR3 in DNA: TGCAGTGCTAGAGACGGGATTCATGGCTACACCTTC.

The V call is TRBV20-1, the J call TRBJ2-7; a possible D gene is TRBD2 (5 bases). The length of the CDR3 is 13 residues. V lost 5 bases and J lost 7, with 18 bases in between. Germline V lookup: CDR1 DFQATT, CDR2 SNEGSKA (reference sequence). CDR3 in amino acids: CSASSASYIEQYF. CDR3 coding DNA: TGCAGTGCTTCGAGTGCTAGCTATATAGAGCAGTACTTC.

This clonotype was observed a handful of times. This chain uses TRBV6-6 with TRBJ1-5, with D possibly being TRBD1 (6 bases). Trimming stripped 6 bases from V and 8 bases from J, with 17 bases between. Germline V gives CDR1 MNHNY, CDR2 SVGAGI (reference sequence). The CDR3 totals 14 residues. CDR3 in DNA: TGTGCCAGCAGAACTCAGGGGAACGAAGAGCCCCAGCATTTT. Encoded protein: CASRTQGNEEPQHF.

This chain uses TRBV29-1 with TRBJ1-1; no firm D call. With 7 bases removed from V and 1 base from J, the gap between germline ends came to 10 bases. Germline loops: CDR1 SQVTM, CDR2 ANQGSEA. The CDR3 is 12 residues long. CDR3: CSAERGNTEAFF. The CDR3 coding sequence is TGCAGCGCCGAACGGGGGAACACTGAAGCTTTCTTT.

In regard to this clonotype: A junction boundary mismatches the germline segment, possibly from a read error. The chain employs TRBV28 and TRBJ2-5; possible D gene TRBD1, 6 bases. The closer fit of TRBJ2-7 to the DNA end suggests the J call may be wrong. Looked up from germline, CDR1 is MDHEN and CDR2 is SYDVKM. The CDR3 runs to 15 residues. The DNA of the CDR3 is TGTGCCGGCAGCCCCTCGGCAGGGGCCCAGCGCGAGCAGTACTTC. Translating gives CAGSPSAGAQREQYF.

In this sample, this clonotype turned up once. This chain links TRBV7-3 with TRBJ2-5; unclear D gene. V was clipped by 3 bases and J by 5 bases, with 19 bases between them. Germline V lookup: CDR1 SGHTA, CDR2 FQGTGA. This CDR3 has 16 amino acids. The CDR3 bases are TGTGCCAGCAGCTTGGTCTCCGGTGAGGCTCGGGAGACCCAGTACTTC. This translates into CASSLVSGEARETQYF.

Many counts were recorded for this clonotype. The gene calls are TRBV2 and TRBJ1-2, with D unresolved. The V and J ends lost 7 bases and 2 bases respectively, with 11 bases between them. Germline V gene lookup returns CDR1 SNHLY and CDR2 FYNNEI. This CDR3 is built from 13 residues. CDR3 region: CASTGMLNYGYTF. Written as DNA, the CDR3 is TGTGCCAGCACCGGGATGTTAAACTATGGCTACACCTTC.

In its sample, this clonotype was seen once. The chain is built from TRBV10-3 and TRBJ2-7, with TRBD1 identical over 8 bases. With 2 bases clipped from V and 2 bases from J, the junction kept 8 bases outside the gene matches. The germline V gene encodes CDR1 ENHRY and CDR2 SYGVKD. The CDR3 runs to 16 residues. DNA of the CDR3: TGTGCCATCAGTGAGACTCCGGGACAGGTTACCTACGAGCAGTACTTC. Amino acid sequence: CAISETPGQVTYEQYF.